This T cell receptor beta chain appears in the sequencing data of a study of CD8+CD57+ T cells in acquired aplastic anemia. By flow cytometry, patients selected for sequencing had shown an expansion of CD8+CD57+ cells. Trimming shortened V by 6 bases and J by 8 bases, and 17 bases separated the two germline ends. The CDR3 has 14 residues. Germline CDR1 is SGHTA and CDR2 is FQGTGA. Genomic DNA was employed as the template in profiling TCR beta VDJ and CDR3. TCRdb passed the reads through MiXCR, listing each CDR3 protein once. The table shows some 140,000 distinct CDR3 sequences, with around half occurring only once.

The chain employs TRBV7-3 and TRBJ1-5; D is uncertain. The sample was sorted CD4+, CD8+, or CD8+CD57+ T cells (not recorded which) from PBMCs. This sequence originates from a human donor with aplastic anemia. This CDR3 is CASSPRLPGEPQHF. The CDR3 nucleotides are TGTGCCAGCAGTCCCAGGCTACCGGGAGAGCCCCAGCATTTT.